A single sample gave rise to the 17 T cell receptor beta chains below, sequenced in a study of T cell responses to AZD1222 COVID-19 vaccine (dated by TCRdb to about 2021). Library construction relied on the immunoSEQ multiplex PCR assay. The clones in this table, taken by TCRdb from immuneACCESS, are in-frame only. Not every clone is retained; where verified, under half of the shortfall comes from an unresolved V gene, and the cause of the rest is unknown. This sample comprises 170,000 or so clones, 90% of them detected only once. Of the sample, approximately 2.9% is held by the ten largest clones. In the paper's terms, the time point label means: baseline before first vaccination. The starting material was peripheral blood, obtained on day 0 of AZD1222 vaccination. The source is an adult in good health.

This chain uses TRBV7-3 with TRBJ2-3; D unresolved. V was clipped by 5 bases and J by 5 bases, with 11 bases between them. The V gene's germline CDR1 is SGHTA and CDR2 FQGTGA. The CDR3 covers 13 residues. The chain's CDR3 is CASSPSLGDTQYF. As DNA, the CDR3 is TGTGCCAGCAGCCCGAGTCTTGGAGATACGCAGTATTTT.

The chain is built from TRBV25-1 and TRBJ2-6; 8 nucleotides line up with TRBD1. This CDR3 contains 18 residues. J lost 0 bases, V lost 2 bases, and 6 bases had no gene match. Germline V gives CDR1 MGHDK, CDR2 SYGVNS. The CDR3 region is CASSEPTGVGSGANVLTF. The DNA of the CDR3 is TGTGCCAGCAGTGAACCGACAGGGGTTGGCTCTGGGGCCAACGTCCTGACTTTC.

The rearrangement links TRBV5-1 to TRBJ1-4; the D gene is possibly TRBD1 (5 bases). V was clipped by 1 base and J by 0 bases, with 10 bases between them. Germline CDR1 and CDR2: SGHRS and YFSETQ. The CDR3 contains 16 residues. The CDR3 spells CASSLTLQATNEKLFF. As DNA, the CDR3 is TGCGCCAGCAGCTTGACCTTACAGGCAACTAATGAAAAACTGTTTTTT.

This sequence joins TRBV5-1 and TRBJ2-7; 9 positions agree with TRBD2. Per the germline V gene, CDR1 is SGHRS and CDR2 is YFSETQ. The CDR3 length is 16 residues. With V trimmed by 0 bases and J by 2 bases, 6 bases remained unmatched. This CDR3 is CASSLAGTSQAYEQYF. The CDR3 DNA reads TGCGCCAGCAGCTTGGCCGGGACTAGCCAAGCCTACGAGCAGTACTTC.

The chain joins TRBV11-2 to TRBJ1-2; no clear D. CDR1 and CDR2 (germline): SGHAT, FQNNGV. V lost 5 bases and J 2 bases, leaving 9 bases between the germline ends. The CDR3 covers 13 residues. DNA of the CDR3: TGTGCCAGCAGCCCGCGAATGAACTATGGCTACACCTTC. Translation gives CASSPRMNYGYTF. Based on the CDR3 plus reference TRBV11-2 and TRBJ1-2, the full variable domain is EAGVAQSPRYKIIEKRQSVAFWCNPISGHATLYWYQQILGQGPKLLIQFQNNGVVDDSQLPKDRFSAERLKGVDSTLKIQPAKLEDSAVYLCASSPRMNYGYTFGSGTRLTVV.

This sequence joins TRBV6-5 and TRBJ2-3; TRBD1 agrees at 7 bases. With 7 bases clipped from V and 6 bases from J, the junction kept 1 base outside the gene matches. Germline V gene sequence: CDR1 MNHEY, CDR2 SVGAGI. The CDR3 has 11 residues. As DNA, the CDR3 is TGTGCCAGCATCAGGGGGGATACGCAGTATTTT. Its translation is CASIRGDTQYF.

The DNA of the CDR3 is TGTGCCAGCAACAGAGCGGGGGGGCCCAATGAGCAGTTCTTC. Protein: CASNRAGGPNEQFF. The chain has TRBV7-2 and TRBJ2-1; TRBD2 matches at 10 bases. V shed 7 bases, J shed 6 bases, and the junction held 6 bases outside the gene matches. This CDR3 has 14 amino acids. Germline V CDR1 and CDR2: SGHTA, FQGNSA.

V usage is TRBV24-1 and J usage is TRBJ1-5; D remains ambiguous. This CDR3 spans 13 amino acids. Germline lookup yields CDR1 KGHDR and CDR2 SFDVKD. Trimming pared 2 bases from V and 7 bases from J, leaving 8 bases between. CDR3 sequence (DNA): TGTGCCACCAGTGATTCTTGGAACCAGCCCCAGCATTTT. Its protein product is CATSDSWNQPQHF.

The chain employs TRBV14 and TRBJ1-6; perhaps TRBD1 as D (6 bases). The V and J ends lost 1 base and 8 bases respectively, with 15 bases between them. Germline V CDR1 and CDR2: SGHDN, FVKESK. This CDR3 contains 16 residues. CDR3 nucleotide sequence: TGTGCCAGCAGCCAAGTATTTATGACAGGACATTCACCCCTCCACTTT. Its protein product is CASSQVFMTGHSPLHF.

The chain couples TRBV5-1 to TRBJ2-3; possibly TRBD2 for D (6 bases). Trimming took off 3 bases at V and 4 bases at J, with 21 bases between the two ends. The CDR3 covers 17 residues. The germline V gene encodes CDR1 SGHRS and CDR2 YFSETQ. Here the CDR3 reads CASSWVPGLSAPDTQYF. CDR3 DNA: TGCGCCAGCAGCTGGGTCCCGGGACTCTCGGCCCCAGATACGCAGTATTTT.

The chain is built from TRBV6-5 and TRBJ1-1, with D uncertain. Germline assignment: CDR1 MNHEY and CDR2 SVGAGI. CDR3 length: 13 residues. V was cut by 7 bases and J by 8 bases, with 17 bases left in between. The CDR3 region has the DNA TGTGCCAGCATTTCATCGGGCCCCAGGGAAGCTTTCTTT. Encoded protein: CASISSGPREAFF.

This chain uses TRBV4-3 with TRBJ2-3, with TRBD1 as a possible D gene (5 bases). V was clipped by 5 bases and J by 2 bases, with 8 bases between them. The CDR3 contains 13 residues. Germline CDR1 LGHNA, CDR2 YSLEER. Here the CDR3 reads CASSDRLTDTQYF. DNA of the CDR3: TGCGCCAGCAGCGACAGACTCACAGATACGCAGTATTTT.

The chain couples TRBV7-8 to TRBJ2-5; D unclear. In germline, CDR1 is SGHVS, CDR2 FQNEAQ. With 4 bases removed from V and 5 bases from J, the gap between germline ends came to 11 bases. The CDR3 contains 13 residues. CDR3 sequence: CASSSTQRETQYF. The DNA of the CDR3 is TGTGCCAGCAGCTCGACCCAGCGCGAGACCCAGTACTTC.

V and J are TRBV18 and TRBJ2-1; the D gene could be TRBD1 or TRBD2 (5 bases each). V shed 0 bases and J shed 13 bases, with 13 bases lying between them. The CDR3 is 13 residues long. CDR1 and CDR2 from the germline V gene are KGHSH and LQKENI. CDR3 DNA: TGTGCCAGCTCACCACCGGGGACCGAGCACCAGTTCTTC. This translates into CASSPPGTEHQFF.

CDR3 in amino acids: CASRPDRGTEAFF. Written as DNA, the CDR3 is TGTGCCTCGAGACCGGACAGGGGCACTGAAGCTTTCTTT. The chain has TRBV21-1 and TRBJ1-1; whether TRBD1, the table's D call, matches the DNA was not checked. TRBV21-1 constitutes a pseudogene. CDR3 size: 13 residues.

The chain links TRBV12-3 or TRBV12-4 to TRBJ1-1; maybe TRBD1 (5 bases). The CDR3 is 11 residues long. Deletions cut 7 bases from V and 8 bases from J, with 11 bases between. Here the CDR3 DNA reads TGTGCCAGCACCACGGGACCAGAAGCTTTCTTT. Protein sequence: CASTTGPEAFF.

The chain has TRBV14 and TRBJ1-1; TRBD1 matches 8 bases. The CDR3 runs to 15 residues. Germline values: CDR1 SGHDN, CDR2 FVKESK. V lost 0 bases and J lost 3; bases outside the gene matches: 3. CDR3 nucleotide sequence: TGTGCCAGCAGCCAAGATAGACAGGGGTACACTGAAGCTTTCTTT. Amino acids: CASSQDRQGYTEAFF.